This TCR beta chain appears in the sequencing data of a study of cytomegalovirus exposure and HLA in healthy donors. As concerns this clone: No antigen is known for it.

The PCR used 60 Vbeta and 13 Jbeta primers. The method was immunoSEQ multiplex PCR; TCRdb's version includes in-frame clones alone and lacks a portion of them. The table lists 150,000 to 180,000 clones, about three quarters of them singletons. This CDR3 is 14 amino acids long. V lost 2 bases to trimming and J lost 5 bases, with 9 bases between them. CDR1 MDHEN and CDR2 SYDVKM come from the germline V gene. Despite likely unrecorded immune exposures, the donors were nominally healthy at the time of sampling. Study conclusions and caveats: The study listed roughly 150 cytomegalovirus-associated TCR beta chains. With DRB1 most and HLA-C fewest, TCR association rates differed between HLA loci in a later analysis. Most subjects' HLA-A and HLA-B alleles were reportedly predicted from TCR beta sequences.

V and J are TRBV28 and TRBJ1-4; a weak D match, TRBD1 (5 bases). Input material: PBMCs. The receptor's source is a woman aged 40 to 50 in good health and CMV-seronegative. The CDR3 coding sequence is TGTGCCAGCAGTTTAGCAGGGTTGAATGAAAAACTGTTTTTT. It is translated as CASSLAGLNEKLFF. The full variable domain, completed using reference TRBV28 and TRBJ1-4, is DVKVTQSSRYLVKRTGEKVFLECVQDMDHENMFWYRQDPGLGLRLIYFSYDVKMKEKGDIPEGYSVSREKKERFSLILESASTNQTSMYLCASSLAGLNEKLFFGSGTQLSVL.